These T cell receptor beta chains were read from a single sample in a study of tumor-infiltrating lymphocytes in localized non-small cell lung cancer. Using immunoSEQ multiplex PCR, the repertoire was profiled, and TCRdb retains in-frame clones only, with some absent. The sample records approximately 15,000 clones, about 48% being singletons. What was sequenced was lung tumor tissue. Receptor source: a human donor with non-small cell lung cancer. CDR3s include the opening cysteine and the closing phenylalanine or tryptophan. D genes are given only for firm matches. Clone size, where shown, is once, few, many, or a class for clones that have expanded.

D gene | J gene | V gene | clone size | CDR3 DNA | CDR3 protein
NA | TRBJ2-5 | TRBV18 | NA | TGTGCCAGCTCTCCGCGCTTGGCCGGGGAGACCCAGTACTTC | CASSPRLAGETQYF
NA | TRBJ1-2 | TRBV4-1 | medium-sized | TGCGCCAGCAGCCAAGAACAGGGCCTTAACTATGGCTACACCTTC | CASSQEQGLNYGYTF
NA | TRBJ1-5 | TRBV10-1 | NA | TGCGCCAGCCCCCTAGGCGTACCGAGCAATCAGCCCCAGCATTTT | CASPLGVPSNQPQHF
NA | TRBJ2-7 | TRBV27 | NA | TGTGCCAGCAGTCGGAATCGACAGGTAACCTCATTGAACGAGCAGTACTTC | CASSRNRQVTSLNEQYF
NA | TRBJ1-6 | TRBV28 | few | TGTGCCAGCAGTCCCTATCCGAAAAATAATTCACCCCTCCACTTT | CASSPYPKNNSPLHF
NA | TRBJ2-5 | TRBV7-9 | once | TGTGCCAGCAGCTTAGTAAGAGACCAAGAGACCCAGTACTTC | CASSLVRDQETQYF
NA | TRBJ1-6 | TRBV4-2 | NA | TGTGCCAGCAGCCAAGAGGTACAGGAAGGATCCTATAATTCACCCCTCCACTTT | CASSQEVQEGSYNSPLHF
TRBD2 | TRBJ2-5 | TRBV27 | NA | TGTGCCAGCGGTGCTACCAGACTAGCCGGGGAGACCCAGTACTTC | CASGATRLAGETQYF
TRBD2 | TRBJ2-3 | TRBV7-2 | few | TGTGCCAGCAGCTTCCGGGGGGGCGAGACAGATACGCAGTATTTT | CASSFRGGETDTQYF
TRBD2 | TRBJ2-3 | TRBV27 | NA | TGTGCCAGCAGTTTAAGGAGATCTAGCGGGGGAGGGACAGATACGCAGTATTTT | CASSLRRSSGGGTDTQYF
TRBD1 | TRBJ1-1 | TRBV7-2 | few | TGTGCCAGCAGCACAGACAGGGGGCAGACTGAAGCTTTCTTT | CASSTDRGQTEAFF
NA | TRBJ1-6 | TRBV5-4 | few | TGTGCCAGCAGCAAGAGGTTGGACACGAAACCTAATTCACCCCTCCACTTT | CASSKRLDTKPNSPLHF
NA | TRBJ1-5 | TRBV19 | NA | TGTGCCAGTACCCAATCTGGGGTTTCTAGCTCAAGTCAGCCCCAGCATTTT | CASTQSGVSSSSQPQHF
TRBD1 | TRBJ1-1 | TRBV30 | few | TGTGCCTGGACCACAGGGGGCTTGGGGTCTATAGCTGAAGCTTTCTTT | CAWTTGGLGSIAEAFF
TRBD1 | TRBJ2-7 | TRBV7-3 | once | TGTGCCAGCAGCTTAACGGGACAGGGATCCGACGAGCAGTACTTC | CASSLTGQGSDEQYF
NA | TRBJ2-7 | TRBV7-2 | NA | TGTGCCAGCAGCTTAGGAAACAGCCGCTCCTACGAGCAGTACTTC | CASSLGNSRSYEQYF
NA | TRBJ1-3 | TRBV7-9 | NA | TGTGCCAGCAGCTTAGCCAGGGCTGGAAACACCATATATTTT | CASSLARAGNTIYF
NA | TRBJ1-6 | TRBV2 | NA | TGTGCCAGCAGGTCCAGTGGGTTGGGGCCCCTCCACTTT | CASRSSGLGPLHF
NA | TRBJ2-6 | TRBV7-6 | medium-sized | TGTGCCAGCAGCCCAAACGGAGGGGCTGGGGCCAACGTCCTGACTTTC | CASSPNGGAGANVLTF
NA | TRBJ1-2 | TRBV9 | few | TGTGCCAGCAGCGTAGAATTGGGGGGCTACACCTTC | CASSVELGGYTF
TRBD1 | TRBJ1-2 | TRBV29-1 | NA | TGCAGCGTTGTGGCCAGGGGGAACTATGGCTACACCTTC | CSVVARGNYGYTF
TRBD1 | TRBJ2-7 | TRBV18 | few | TGTGCCAGCTCGCGACAGGGGGGCGACGAGCAGTACTTC | CASSRQGGDEQYF
NA | TRBJ1-1 | TRBV19 | many | TGTGCCAGTAGTATAAGGGCCACTGAAGCTTTCTTT | CASSIRATEAFF
NA | TRBJ2-4 | TRBV19 | once | TGTGCCAGTAGTCCAGAGGCCGGAGGATATATAGCCAAAAACATTCAGTACTTC | CASSPEAGGYIAKNIQYF
NA | TRBJ1-1 | TRBV5-1 | many | TGCGCCAGCAGCTTGAGGCCGAACACTGAAGCTTTCTTT | CASSLRPNTEAFF
NA | TRBJ1-5 | TRBV6-6 | NA | TGTGCCAGCAGTTACTCGAGTGCTTATCAGCCCCAGCATTTT | CASSYSSAYQPQHF
NA | TRBJ1-5 | TRBV2 | many | TGTGCCAGCAGTGAGGGGCAGGGCTACAATCAGCCCCAGCATTTT | CASSEGQGYNQPQHF
TRBD1 | TRBJ1-1 | TRBV19 | medium-sized | TGTGCCAGTAGTAAGATACCGGGACAGGGGGGACTGAACACTGAAGCTTTCTTT | CASSKIPGQGGLNTEAFF
NA | TRBJ2-7 | TRBV15 | NA | TGTGCCACCAGCAGGCAATTCCCATCAGGCGAGCAGTACTTC | CATSRQFPSGEQYF
NA | TRBJ1-6 | TRBV7-2 | few | TGTGCCAGCAGCCAGGCGGTGAGGAGCTCCTATAATTCACCCCTCCACTTT | CASSQAVRSSYNSPLHF
NA | TRBJ1-6 | TRBV10-2 | NA | TGCGCCAGCAGTGAGTCAAAGGGCGGGCGGCCCTATAATTCACCCCTCCACTTT | CASSESKGGRPYNSPLHF
NA | TRBJ1-3 | TRBV28 | NA | TGTGCCAGCAGTGGGACCGTCGGCTCTGGAAACACCATATATTTT | CASSGTVGSGNTIYF
NA | TRBJ2-2 | TRBV7-3 | NA | TGTGCCAGCAGCGCCCTTCTCGGCCCGACCGGGGAGCTGTTTTTT | CASSALLGPTGELFF
NA | TRBJ1-2 | TRBV5-1 | many | TGCGCCAGCAGCTTGGACCAGCTTTATGGCTACACCTTC | CASSLDQLYGYTF
TRBD1 | TRBJ2-7 | TRBV4-3 | NA | TGCGCCAGCAGCCAAGGGCGTGGGACAGGCTACGAGCAGTACTTC | CASSQGRGTGYEQYF
TRBD1 | TRBJ1-4 | TRBV4-3 | few | TGCGCCAGCAGTCGAGCCGTAACAGGGGCTGAAAAACTGTTTTTT | CASSRAVTGAEKLFF
TRBD2 | TRBJ2-3 | TRBV2 | NA | TGTGCCAGCATCCGTCGGGGGGGGGTCACGGATACGCAGTATTTT | CASIRRGGVTDTQYF
NA | TRBJ2-1 | TRBV19 | once | TGTGCCAGTAGTCCCACCAATCGTTTCAATGAGCAGTTCTTC | CASSPTNRFNEQFF
TRBD1 | TRBJ2-7 | TRBV5-1 | NA | TGCGCCAGCAGCTGGGACAGGGGAGCCAGCGAGCAGTACTTC | CASSWDRGASEQYF
NA | TRBJ1-2 | TRBV27 | few | TGTGCCAGCAGTTTTTCAGTGAACTATGGCTACACCTTC | CASSFSVNYGYTF
NA | TRBJ2-6 | TRBV30 | NA | TGTGCCTGGAGCCCCCGGGGCTTTCTGAACTCTGGGGCCAACGTCCTGACTTTC | CAWSPRGFLNSGANVLTF
NA | TRBJ1-1 | TRBV30 | NA | TGTGCCTGGAATCAGCAGAACACTGAAGCTTTCTTT | CAWNQQNTEAFF
NA | TRBJ2-5 | TRBV5-6 | few | TGTGCCAGCAGCCAGGACGCTCGGACCCAGTACTTC | CASSQDARTQYF